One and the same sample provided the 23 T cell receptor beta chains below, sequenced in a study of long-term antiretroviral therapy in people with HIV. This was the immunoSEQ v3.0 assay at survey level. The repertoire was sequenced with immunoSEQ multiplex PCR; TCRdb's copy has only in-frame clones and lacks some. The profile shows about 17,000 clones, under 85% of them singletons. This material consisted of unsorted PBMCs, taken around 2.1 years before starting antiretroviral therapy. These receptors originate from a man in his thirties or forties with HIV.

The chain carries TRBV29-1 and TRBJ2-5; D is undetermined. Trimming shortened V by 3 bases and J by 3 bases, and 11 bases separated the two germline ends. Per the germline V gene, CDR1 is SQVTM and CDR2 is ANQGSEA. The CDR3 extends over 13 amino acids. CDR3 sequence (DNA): TGCAGCGTTGACGGGTGGTCCGAAGAGACCCAGTACTTC. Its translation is CSVDGWSEETQYF.

Written as DNA, the CDR3 is TGTGCCAGCAGTGAAACTAGACAGGGCGTATACGAGCAGTACTTC. The encoded protein is CASSETRQGVYEQYF. The V call is TRBV14, the J call TRBJ2-7; 7 bases agree with TRBD1. The junction had 12 bases not matched to a gene; V was cut back by 6 bases and J by 4 bases. Per germline, CDR1 SGHDN and CDR2 FVKESK. The CDR3 contains 15 residues.

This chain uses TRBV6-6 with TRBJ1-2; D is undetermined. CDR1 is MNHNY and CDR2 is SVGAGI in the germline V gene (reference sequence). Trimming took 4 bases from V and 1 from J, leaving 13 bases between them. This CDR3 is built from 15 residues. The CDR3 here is CASSSPYGLNYGYTF. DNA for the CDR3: TGTGCCAGCAGTTCCCCCTATGGCCTTAACTATGGCTACACCTTC.

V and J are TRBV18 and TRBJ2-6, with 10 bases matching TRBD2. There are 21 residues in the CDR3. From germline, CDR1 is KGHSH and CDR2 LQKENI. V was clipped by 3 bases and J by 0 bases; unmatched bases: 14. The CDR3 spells CASSPTGLAGGHVSGANVLTF. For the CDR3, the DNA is TGTGCCAGCTCACCCACAGGGTTAGCGGGGGGACATGTCTCTGGGGCCAACGTCCTGACTTTC. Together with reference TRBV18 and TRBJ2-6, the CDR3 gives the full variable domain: NAGVMQNPRHLVRRRGQEARLRCSPMKGHSHVYWYRQLPEEGLKFMVYLQKENIIDESGMPKERFSAEFPKEGPSILRIQQVVRGDSAAYFCASSPTGLAGGHVSGANVLTFGAGSRLTVL.

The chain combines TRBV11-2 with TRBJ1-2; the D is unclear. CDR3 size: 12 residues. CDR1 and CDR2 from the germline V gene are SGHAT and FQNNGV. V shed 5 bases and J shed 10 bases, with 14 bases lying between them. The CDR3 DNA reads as TGTGCCAGCAGCCCCGGGATCCTGGTCTACACCTTC. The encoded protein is CASSPGILVYTF.

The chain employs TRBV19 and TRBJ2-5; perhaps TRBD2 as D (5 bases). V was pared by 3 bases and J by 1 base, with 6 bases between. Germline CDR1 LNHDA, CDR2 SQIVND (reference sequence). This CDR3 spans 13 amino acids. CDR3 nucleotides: TGTGCCAGTAGTATGACTATCCAAGAGACCCAGTACTTC. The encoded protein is CASSMTIQETQYF.

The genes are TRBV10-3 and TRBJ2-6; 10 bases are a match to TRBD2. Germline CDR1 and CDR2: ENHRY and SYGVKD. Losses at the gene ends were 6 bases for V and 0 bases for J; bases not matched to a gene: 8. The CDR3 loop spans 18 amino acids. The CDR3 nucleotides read TGTGCCATCAGCCCCATTCTAGCGGGGGCCTCTGGGGCCAACGTCCTGACTTTC. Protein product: CAISPILAGASGANVLTF.

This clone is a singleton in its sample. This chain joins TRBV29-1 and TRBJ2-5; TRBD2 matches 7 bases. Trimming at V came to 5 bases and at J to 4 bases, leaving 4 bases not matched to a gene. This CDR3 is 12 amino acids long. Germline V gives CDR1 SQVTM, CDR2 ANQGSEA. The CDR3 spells CSVPTSRETQYF. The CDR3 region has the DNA TGCAGCGTTCCGACTAGCCGAGAGACCCAGTACTTC. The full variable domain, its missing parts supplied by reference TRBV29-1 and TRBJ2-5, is SAVISQKPSRDICQRGTSLTIQCQVDSQVTMMFWYRQQPGQSLTLIATANQGSEATYESGFVIDKFPISRPNLTFSTLTVSNMSPEDSSIYLCSVPTSRETQYFGPGTRLLVL.

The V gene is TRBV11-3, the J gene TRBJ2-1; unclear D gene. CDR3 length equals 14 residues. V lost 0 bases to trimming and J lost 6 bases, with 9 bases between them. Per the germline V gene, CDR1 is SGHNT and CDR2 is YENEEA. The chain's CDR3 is CASSLDRMANEQFF. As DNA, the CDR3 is TGTGCCAGCAGCTTAGATCGGATGGCCAATGAGCAGTTCTTC.

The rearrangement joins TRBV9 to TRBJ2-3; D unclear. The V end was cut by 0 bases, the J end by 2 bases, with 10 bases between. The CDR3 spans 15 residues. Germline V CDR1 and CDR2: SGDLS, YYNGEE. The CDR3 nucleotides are TGTGCCAGCAGCGTAGACGCGGTCCTCACAGATACGCAGTATTTT. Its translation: CASSVDAVLTDTQYF.

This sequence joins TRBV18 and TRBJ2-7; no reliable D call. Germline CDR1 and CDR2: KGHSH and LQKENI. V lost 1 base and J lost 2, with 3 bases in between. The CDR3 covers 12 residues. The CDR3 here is CASSPLTYEQYF. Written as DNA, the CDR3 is TGTGCCAGCTCACCACTAACCTACGAGCAGTACTTC.

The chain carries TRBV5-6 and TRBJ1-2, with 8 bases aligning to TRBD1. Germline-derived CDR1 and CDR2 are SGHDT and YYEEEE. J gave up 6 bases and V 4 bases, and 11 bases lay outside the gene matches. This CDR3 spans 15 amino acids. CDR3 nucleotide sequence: TGTGCCAGCAGCCGCCAGGGGGCGTTCTTCGATGGCTACACCTTC. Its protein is CASSRQGAFFDGYTF. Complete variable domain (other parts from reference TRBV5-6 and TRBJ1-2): DAGVTQSPTHLIKTRGQQVTLRCSPKSGHDTVSWYQQALGQGPQFIFQYYEEEERQRGNFPDRFSGHQFPNYSSELNVNALLLGDSALYLCASSRQGAFFDGYTFGSGTRLTVV.

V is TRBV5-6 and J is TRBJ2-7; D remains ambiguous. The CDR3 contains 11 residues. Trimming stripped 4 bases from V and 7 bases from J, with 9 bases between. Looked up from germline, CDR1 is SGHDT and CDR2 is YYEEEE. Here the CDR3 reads CASSDRLEQYF. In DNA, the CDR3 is TGTGCCAGCAGCGATAGGCTGGAGCAGTACTTC.

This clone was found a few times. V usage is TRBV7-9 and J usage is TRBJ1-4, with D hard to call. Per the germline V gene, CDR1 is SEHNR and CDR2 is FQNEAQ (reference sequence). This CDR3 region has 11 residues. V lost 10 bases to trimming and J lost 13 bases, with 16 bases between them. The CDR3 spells CATQSAGRLFF. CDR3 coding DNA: TGTGCCACCCAATCAGCTGGACGACTGTTTTTT.

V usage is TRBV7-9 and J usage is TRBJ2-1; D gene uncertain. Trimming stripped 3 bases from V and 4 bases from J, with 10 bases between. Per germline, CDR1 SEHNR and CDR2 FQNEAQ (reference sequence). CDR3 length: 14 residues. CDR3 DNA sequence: TGTGCCAGCAGCTTGGCCACTTCTTACAATGAGCAGTTCTTC. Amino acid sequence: CASSLATSYNEQFF.

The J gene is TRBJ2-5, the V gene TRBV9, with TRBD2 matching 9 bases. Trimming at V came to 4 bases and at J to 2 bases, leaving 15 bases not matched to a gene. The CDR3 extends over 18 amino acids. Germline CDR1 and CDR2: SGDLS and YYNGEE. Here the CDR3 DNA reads TGTGCCAGCAGCCCGGAGCGGCTAGCGGGACGAACGCAAGAGACCCAGTACTTC. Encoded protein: CASSPERLAGRTQETQYF.

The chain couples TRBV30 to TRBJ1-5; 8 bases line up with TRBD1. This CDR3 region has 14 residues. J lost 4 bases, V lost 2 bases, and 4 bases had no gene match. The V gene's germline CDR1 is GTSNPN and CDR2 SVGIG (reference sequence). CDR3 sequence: CAWSNQGANQPQHF. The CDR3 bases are TGTGCCTGGAGTAATCAGGGGGCAAATCAGCCCCAGCATTTT.

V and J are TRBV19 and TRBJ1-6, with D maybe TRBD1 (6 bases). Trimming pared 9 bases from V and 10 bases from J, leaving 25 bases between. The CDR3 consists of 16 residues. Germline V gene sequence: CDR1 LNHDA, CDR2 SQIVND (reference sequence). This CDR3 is CASWGQGSRCRSPLHF. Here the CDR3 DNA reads TGTGCCAGCTGGGGTCAGGGGAGTAGGTGTAGGTCACCCCTCCACTTT.

Written as DNA, the CDR3 is TGTGCCAGCAGCTACCCCCCGGGACTCACAGATACGCAGTATTTT. Residues: CASSYPPGLTDTQYF. This rearrangement joins TRBV28 to TRBJ2-3, with D possibly being TRBD2 (6 bases). Germline values: CDR1 MDHEN, CDR2 SYDVKM. CDR3 size: 15 residues. Trimming took 6 bases from V and 2 from J, leaving 15 bases between them.

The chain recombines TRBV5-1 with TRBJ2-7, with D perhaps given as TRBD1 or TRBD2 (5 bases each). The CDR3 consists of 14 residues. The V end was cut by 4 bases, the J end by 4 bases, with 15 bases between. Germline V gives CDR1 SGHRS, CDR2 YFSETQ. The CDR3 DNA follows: TGCGCCAGCAGCCGGGACCCATCGGGGTACGAGCAGTACTTC. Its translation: CASSRDPSGYEQYF.

The CDR3 sequence is CASEDRGNYGYTF. For the CDR3, the DNA is TGTGCCAGTGAGGACAGGGGGAATTATGGCTACACCTTC. The rearrangement joins TRBV6-1 to TRBJ1-2; 10 bases line up with TRBD1. Germline CDR1 is MNHNS and CDR2 is SASEGT. CDR3 size: 13 residues. With V trimmed by 9 bases and J by 5 bases, 6 bases remained unmatched.

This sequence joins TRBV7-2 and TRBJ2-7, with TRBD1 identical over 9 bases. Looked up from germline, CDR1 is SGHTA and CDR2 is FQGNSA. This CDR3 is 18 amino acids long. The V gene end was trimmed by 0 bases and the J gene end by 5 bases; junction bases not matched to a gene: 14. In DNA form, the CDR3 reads TGTGCCAGCAGCTTAGCGCTGATCAGGACAGGGGTCCTCAACGAGCAGTACTTC. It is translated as CASSLALIRTGVLNEQYF.

The chain's CDR3 is CASSLLLAGEYEQYF. The CDR3 DNA is TGTGCCAGCAGCTTACTGCTAGCGGGGGAGTACGAGCAGTACTTC. The chain is built from TRBV13 and TRBJ2-7; 10 bases are a match to TRBD2. V was clipped by 2 bases and J by 4 bases; unmatched bases: 5. The germline gives CDR1 PRHDT, CDR2 FYEKMQ (reference sequence). The CDR3 contains 15 residues.